The T cell receptor (beta chain) described here comes from a study of CD8 T cells in ankylosing spondylitis. This clonotype has ten or more counts. The target antigen is unknown. General observations from the study: Peripheral blood samples showed relatively rare disease-linked clones, and these clones were CD8+. Apparently characteristic of ankylosing spondylitis blood was a TCR beta motif (under ten highly homologous variants). Reports say disease-linked clones showed up significantly more in matched ankylosing spondylitis synovial fluid. Several of the motif variants were reported before in synovial fluid and blood from reactive arthritis.

TCRdb redid the calling of the 5' RACE reads with MiXCR, one entry per CDR3 protein. Of 85,000 to 100,000 distinct CDR3 sequences in the sample, about 9% were seen once. V was pared by 3 bases and J by 3 bases, with 12 bases between. This CDR3 contains 14 residues. Germline loops: CDR1 SGHRS, CDR2 YFSETQ. The sequence came from a male donor with ankylosing spondylitis or in good health (not recorded which). Sample: blood, either unsorted or a sorted T cell fraction (not recorded which). The rearrangement joins TRBV5-1 to TRBJ1-2; unclear D gene. The CDR3 nucleotides read TGCGCCAGCAGCTCGGTGGGTGGAGACTATGGCTACACCTTC. Translation: CASSSVGGDYGYTF. The complete variable domain, with remaining parts taken from reference TRBV5-1 and TRBJ1-2, reads KAGVTQTPRYLIKTRGQQVTLSCSPISGHRSVSWYQQTPGQGLQFLFEYFSETQRNKGNFPGRFSGRQFSNSRSEMNVSTLELGDSALYLCASSSVGGDYGYTFGSGTRLTVV.